This section outlines one T cell receptor (beta chain) sequence together with its context. Its matching antigen is unknown. Use of 60 Vbeta and 13 Jbeta primers characterized the PCR. The authors' processing: A later analysis counted 65 million to 95 million unique TCR beta chains, 9.5 million to 12 million shared. Generated by immunoSEQ multiplex PCR, the TCRdb table keeps only in-frame clones and is missing some. D and trimming come from the DNA, and the V and J calls and clone size come from that table. This table holds around 200,000 clones, around 77% found once. Germline CDR1 reads MRHNA; CDR2 reads SNTAGT. V gave up 6 bases and J gave up 7 bases; unmatched junction bases: 11. The CDR3 is 15 residues long. These data originate in a study of cytomegalovirus exposure and HLA in healthy donors. Overall study results and limits: Roughly uniform sequencing depth across donors was assumed, possibly incorrectly. A later analysis found common viral pathogens apparently linked to several of the most significant clusters.

Sequences were obtained from PBMCs. The clonotype originates from a female donor in good health and CMV-seronegative. The chain is built from TRBV6-4 and TRBJ1-4; 7 nucleotides line up with TRBD1. The CDR3: CASRPQGQVVEKLFF. The CDR3 bases are TGTGCCAGCAGACCACAGGGGCAGGTGGTTGAAAAACTGTTTTTT.